The 28 T cell receptor beta chains given below trace back to one sample, sequenced in a study of cytomegalovirus exposure and HLA in healthy donors. The PCR used 60 Vbeta and 13 Jbeta primers. TCRdb's table, derived via immunoSEQ multiplex PCR, lists solely in-frame clones and lacks some. Here the sample spans 150,000 to 200,000 clones, roughly 79% being singletons. Sequencing was done on a sample of PBMCs. The receptors were sampled from a woman in her forties or fifties in good health and CMV-seronegative.

This chain links TRBV5-3 with TRBJ2-7; TRBD1 matches 9 bases. TRBV5-3 has ORF status, its function being uncertain. This CDR3 is built from 16 residues. The junction had 13 bases not matched to a gene; V was cut back by 5 bases and J by 4 bases. The CDR3 coding sequence is TGTGCCAGAAGGCCGGGACAGGGACGTATAGGATACGAGCAGTACTTC. Encoded protein: CARRPGQGRIGYEQYF.

This chain's CDR3 is CASSSGGHTNTEAFF. The CDR3 DNA is TGTGCCAGCAGCTCCGGCGGGCATACTAACACTGAAGCTTTCTTT. This sequence joins TRBV7-9 and TRBJ1-1; no clear D gene. From germline, CDR1 is SEHNR and CDR2 FQNEAQ (reference sequence). The CDR3 length is 15 residues. Trimming stripped 4 bases from V and 2 bases from J, with 14 bases between.

The V call is TRBV18, the J call TRBJ2-2, with TRBD2 as a possible D gene (5 bases). V dropped 6 bases and J dropped 4 bases, with 12 bases sitting between them. CDR3 length: 14 residues. The germline V gene encodes CDR1 KGHSH and CDR2 LQKENI. The CDR3 sequence is CASSRELSTGELFF. DNA of the CDR3: TGTGCCAGCTCGAGGGAGTTAAGCACCGGGGAGCTGTTTTTT.

V usage is TRBV2 and J usage is TRBJ1-4; the match to TRBD1 covers 12 bases. CDR3 size: 15 residues. Germline V gene data show CDR1 as SNHLY and CDR2 as FYNNEI. V lost 10 bases to trimming and J lost 8 bases; unmatched junction nucleotides: 11. CDR3 protein: CATEGQGASGEKLFF. The CDR3 coding sequence is TGTGCCACCGAGGGACAGGGGGCGTCGGGCGAAAAACTGTTTTTT.

This chain links TRBV14 with TRBJ2-7; TRBD1 agrees at 9 bases. V was pared by 4 bases and J by 2 bases, with 6 bases of the junction left unmatched. The germline V gene encodes CDR1 SGHDN and CDR2 FVKESK. The length of the CDR3 is 15 residues. CDR3 sequence: CASSLVTGGPYEQYF. In DNA form, the CDR3 reads TGTGCCAGCAGCCTTGTGACAGGGGGGCCCTACGAGCAGTACTTC.

With regard to this clone: One junction end disagrees with the germline gene, perhaps due to a read error. Different DNA sequences within this sample yield the same CDR3. The chain is built from TRBV19 and TRBJ1-1; 7 bases agree with TRBD1. The CDR3 is 14 amino acids. In germline, CDR1 is LNHDA, CDR2 SQIVND (reference sequence). This CDR3 reads CASSIKGASTEAFF. The CDR3 nucleotides read TGTGCCAGTAGTATAAAGGGGGCGAGCACTGAAGCCTTCTTT. Together with reference TRBV19 and TRBJ1-1, the CDR3 gives the full variable domain: DGGITQSPKYLFRKEGQNVTLSCEQNLNHDAMYWYRQDPGQGLRLIYYSQIVNDFQKGDIAEGYSVSREKKESFPLTVTSAQKNPTAFYLCASSIKGASTEAFFGQGTRLTVV.

This clone showed up just a few times. This chain links TRBV18 with TRBJ2-1; 8 bases map to TRBD2. V dropped 4 bases and J dropped 4; count of bases not matched to a gene: 6. This CDR3 is built from 15 residues. Germline V gives CDR1 KGHSH, CDR2 LQKENI. The CDR3: CASSLGSGGYNEQFF. The DNA of the CDR3 is TGTGCCAGCTCACTAGGGAGCGGGGGTTACAATGAGCAGTTCTTC.

Here the CDR3 reads CASRLSPTGGPETQYF. In DNA form, the CDR3 reads TGTGCCAGTAGACTATCCCCAACGGGGGGGCCAGAGACCCAGTACTTC. The V and J genes are TRBV19 and TRBJ2-5; 8 nucleotides line up with TRBD2. The trim removed 6 bases at V and 4 bases at J, leaving 13 bases unmatched. CDR1 and CDR2 from the germline V gene are LNHDA and SQIVND (reference sequence). The CDR3 totals 16 residues.

In DNA form, the CDR3 reads TGCAGCGTAAGGACGGGGGGGCCAAATCAGCCCCAGCATTTT. It yields the protein CSVRTGGPNQPQHF. The rearrangement links TRBV29-1 to TRBJ1-5; the D gene is possibly TRBD1 (6 bases). The CDR3 totals 14 residues. V was cut by 6 bases and J by 4 bases, with 16 bases left in between. Germline V gives CDR1 SQVTM, CDR2 ANQGSEA.

The rearrangement uses TRBV9 and TRBJ2-3; 7 nucleotides agree with TRBD2. The CDR3 has 16 amino acids. CDR1 SGDLS and CDR2 YYNGEE come from the germline V gene. V shed 4 bases, J shed 1 base, and the junction held 9 bases outside the gene matches. CDR3 in amino acids: CASSTYGSGGTDTQYF. The DNA of the CDR3 is TGTGCCAGCAGCACCTATGGGAGCGGGGGCACAGATACGCAGTATTTT.

The gene calls are TRBV5-6 and TRBJ2-1, with 11 nucleotides matching TRBD2. CDR1 SGHDT and CDR2 YYEEEE come from the germline V gene. The CDR3 consists of 15 residues. J was trimmed by 6 bases and V by 1 base; bases with no gene match: 3. The CDR3: CASSLTSGGSNEQFF. The CDR3 DNA follows: TGTGCCAGCAGCTTGACTAGCGGGGGAAGCAATGAGCAGTTCTTC.

The chain carries TRBV23-1 and TRBJ2-7; D might be TRBD2 (5 bases). TRBV23-1 belongs to the ORF category, with a function that is uncertain. The length of the CDR3 is 12 residues. For the CDR3, the DNA is TGCGCAAGGCGGAGACCGGGATTCGAGCAGTACTTC. Translation: CARRRPGFEQYF.

Note on this clone: Distinct nucleotide sequences in the sample also encode this CDR3. The rearrangement joins TRBV7-9 to TRBJ1-4; D gene ambiguous. Trimming took off 2 bases at V and 7 bases at J, with 5 bases between the two ends. Germline-derived CDR1 and CDR2 are SEHNR and FQNEAQ (reference sequence). This CDR3 contains 12 residues. The CDR3, as DNA: TGTGCCAGCAGCTTAACGGGTGAAAAACTGTTTTTT. This encodes CASSLTGEKLFF.

This chain joins TRBV21-1 and TRBJ2-7; the table gives TRBD1 as D, unverified against the DNA. TRBV21-1 is a pseudogene. The CDR3 covers 14 residues. The CDR3 reads CASRDRVPSYEQYF. As DNA, the CDR3 is TGTGCCAGCCGGGACAGGGTCCCTAGCTACGAGCAGTACTTC.

V is TRBV9 and J is TRBJ2-1, with 10 bases aligning to TRBD2. The CDR3 covers 15 residues. The junction had 4 bases not matched to a gene; V was cut back by 4 bases and J by 3 bases. In germline, CDR1 is SGDLS, CDR2 YYNGEE. In DNA form, the CDR3 reads TGTGCCAGCAGCTCTTCTAGCGGGGGCTACAATGAGCAGTTCTTC. Encoded protein: CASSSSSGGYNEQFF.

The V and J genes are TRBV27 and TRBJ1-5, with TRBD1 matching over 7 bases. CDR1 and CDR2 (germline): MNHEY, SMNVEV (reference sequence). CDR3 size: 16 residues. The junction had 7 bases not matched to a gene; V was cut back by 5 bases and J by 0 bases. Here the CDR3 DNA reads TGTGCCAGCAGTCCGGGGACAGCATTTAGCAATCAGCCCCAGCATTTT. This codes for CASSPGTAFSNQPQHF.

This clone was seen a single time. As DNA, the CDR3 is TGTGCCAGCAGCTACAGGGGTAGCAATCAGCCCCAGCATTTT. This encodes CASSYRGSNQPQHF. The chain recombines TRBV6-1 with TRBJ1-5; 7 bases are a match to TRBD1. The CDR3 is 14 amino acids. Trimming at V came to 6 bases and at J to 0 bases, leaving 2 bases not matched to a gene. The germline gives CDR1 MNHNS, CDR2 SASEGT.

The table lists this clone with a count of one. The chain joins TRBV10-3 to TRBJ1-6; 8 positions agree with TRBD1. V dropped 11 bases and J dropped 8; count of bases not matched to a gene: 11. This CDR3 contains 14 residues. Per germline, CDR1 ENHRY and CDR2 SYGVKD. The CDR3 loop is CASQDRGVHSPLHF. In DNA form, the CDR3 reads TGTGCCTCCCAAGACAGGGGAGTGCATTCACCCCTCCACTTT.

The chain joins TRBV10-1 to TRBJ2-1; 7 bases map to TRBD2. Germline V gene sequence: CDR1 WNHNN, CDR2 SYGVQD (reference sequence). This CDR3 is built from 16 residues. J was trimmed by 8 bases and V by 3 bases; bases with no gene match: 13. CDR3 residues: CASSESFTGGFDEQFF. The CDR3 nucleotides read TGCGCCAGCAGTGAATCCTTTACGGGGGGTTTCGATGAGCAGTTCTTC.

The rearrangement joins TRBV5-6 to TRBJ1-1; no clear D gene. The CDR3 sequence is 13 residues long. Trimming pared 4 bases from V and 4 bases from J, leaving 11 bases between. Germline V gene data show CDR1 as SGHDT and CDR2 as YYEEEE. This chain's CDR3 is CASSTSPGTEAFF. CDR3 sequence (DNA): TGTGCCAGCAGCACATCCCCGGGCACTGAAGCTTTCTTT.

V usage is TRBV11-2 and J usage is TRBJ2-5, with D possibly matching TRBD2 (7 bases). Germline values: CDR1 SGHAT, CDR2 FQNNGV. CDR3 size: 15 residues. Trimming removed 5 bases at V and 11 bases at J, with 24 bases between. CDR3 amino acids: CASSKGVAGMGEQYF. The CDR3 nucleotides read TGTGCCAGCAGCAAGGGGGTAGCGGGCATGGGGGAGCAGTACTTC.

The V call is TRBV5-8, the J call TRBJ2-3, with 9 nucleotides matching TRBD1. There are 14 residues in the CDR3. Trimming cost V 0 bases and J 4 bases; bases outside gene matches: 0. Germline lookup yields CDR1 SGHTS and CDR2 YDEGEE. The CDR3 sequence: CASSLGQGADTQYF. Written as DNA, the CDR3 is TGTGCCAGCAGCTTGGGACAGGGGGCAGATACGCAGTATTTT.

The chain employs TRBV25-1 and TRBJ1-4; D is possibly TRBD1 (5 bases). The CDR3 is 18 residues long. The germline V gene has CDR1 MGHDK and CDR2 SYGVNS. V lost 0 bases, J lost 0 bases, and 14 bases lay in between. This CDR3 is CASSEYRQGGPTNEKLFF. The DNA for the CDR3 is TGTGCCAGCAGTGAATACCGCCAGGGAGGGCCAACTAATGAAAAACTGTTTTTT.

J is TRBJ1-1 and V is TRBV2; TRBD1 agrees at 9 bases. The CDR3 is 13 amino acids. The junction had 4 bases not matched to a gene; V was cut back by 4 bases and J by 7 bases. The germline CDR1 and CDR2 sequences are SNHLY and FYNNEI. For the CDR3, the DNA is TGTGCCAGCAGTGTGGGGACAGGGCGTGAAGCTTTCTTT. It specifies CASSVGTGREAFF.

This chain links TRBV12-5 with TRBJ2-5, with 8 nucleotides matching TRBD2. With V trimmed by 6 bases and J by 3 bases, 18 bases remained unmatched. Germline V lookup: CDR1 LGHNT, CDR2 FRNRAP. The CDR3 consists of 18 residues. The CDR3 DNA reads as TGTGCTAGTGGCTCGCCCCTGGGTATTCGGGGGGGAGAAGAGACCCAGTACTTC. Amino acid sequence: CASGSPLGIRGGEETQYF.

The chain recombines TRBV4-3 with TRBJ1-5; 10 positions match TRBD1. CDR1 is LGHNA, CDR2 YSLEER, per germline. V lost 5 bases to trimming and J lost 6 bases; unmatched junction nucleotides: 7. This CDR3 is built from 15 residues. CDR3 sequence reads: CASSIGTGEAQPQHF. The CDR3 coding sequence is TGCGCCAGCAGCATTGGGACAGGGGAAGCTCAGCCCCAGCATTTT.

The chain links TRBV7-2 to TRBJ1-1; D not certain. From germline, CDR1 is SGHTA and CDR2 FQGNSA. The CDR3 is 13 residues long. V dropped 3 bases and J dropped 6 bases, with 11 bases sitting between them. CDR3 coding DNA: TGTGCCAGCAGCTTTGGGCCCTTAGCTGAAGCTTTCTTT. Its protein product is CASSFGPLAEAFF. Together with reference TRBV7-2 and TRBJ1-1, the CDR3 gives the full variable domain: GAGVSQSPSNKVTEKGKDVELRCDPISGHTALYWYRQSLGQGLEFLIYFQGNSAPDKSGLPSDRFSAERTGGSVSTLTIQRTQQEDSAVYLCASSFGPLAEAFFGQGTRLTVV.

This chain joins TRBV7-9 and TRBJ1-1; tentatively, D is TRBD1 (5 bases). V gave up 6 bases and J gave up 2 bases, with 7 bases separating them. The germline gives CDR1 SEHNR, CDR2 FQNEAQ (reference sequence). The CDR3 runs 12 residues. The CDR3 loop is CASRDKNTEAFF. The CDR3 DNA is TGTGCCAGCAGGGACAAAAACACTGAAGCTTTCTTT. Together with reference TRBV7-9 and TRBJ1-1, the CDR3 gives the full variable domain: DTGVSQNPRHKITKRGQNVTFRCDPISEHNRLYWYRQTLGQGPEFLTYFQNEAQLEKSRLLSDRFSAERPKGSFSTLEIQRTEQGDSAMYLCASRDKNTEAFFGQGTRLTVV.